A selection of T cell receptor beta chains follows, all from one sample in a study of blood T cell repertoires in COVID-19. The data were produced by immunoSEQ multiplex PCR, yet TCRdb's version contains in-frame clones alone and is incomplete. Of just over 250,000 clones in the sample, approximately 89% are singletons; the top ten hold 2.3%. The sample was peripheral blood. The receptors come from a woman between 45 and 65 years old with acute or convalescent COVID-19. The CDR3 runs from the conserved cysteine through the conserved F or W. D genes are given only for firm matches. Size tells how often a clone was seen (once, few, many) or the class of an expanded clone, and some rows leave it out.

>NA|TRBJ2-7|TRBV5-4|TRBD2
CASSPLASGAYEQYF
TGTGCCAGCAGCCCCTTGGCTAGCGGGGCCTACGAGCAGTACTTC
>NA|TRBJ2-3|TRBV4-1|TRBD2
CASSQERDVGGGSTDTQYF
TGCGCCAGCAGCCAAGAGAGGGACGTTGGCGGCGGGAGTACAGATACGCAGTATTTT
>NA|TRBJ1-5|TRBV6-5|TRBD1
CASSRQGGGQPQHF
TGTGCCAGCAGCCGACAGGGGGGTGGTCAGCCCCAGCATTTT
>NA|TRBJ1-3|TRBV25-1|NA
CASSAYSGNTIYF
TGTGCCAGCAGTGCCTACTCTGGAAACACCATATATTTT
>NA|TRBJ2-1|TRBV29-1|TRBD2
CSVSGERASGRSYNEQFF
TGCAGCGTTAGCGGGGAACGGGCTAGCGGGAGGTCCTACAATGAGCAGTTCTTC
>once|TRBJ1-4|TRBV9|TRBD1
CASSSETGRNEKLFF
TGTGCCAGCAGCTCCGAGACAGGGAGGAATGAAAAACTGTTTTTT
>NA|TRBJ2-1|TRBV9|TRBD2
CASSTRTGIAGGRNEQFF
TGTGCCAGCAGCACCCGGACGGGGATAGCGGGAGGGCGGAATGAGCAGTTCTTC
>NA|TRBJ2-7|TRBV14|NA
CASSQEGRATLYEQYF
TGTGCCAGCAGCCAAGAGGGCAGGGCAACTCTCTACGAGCAGTACTTC
>NA|TRBJ2-7|TRBV6-2/TRBV6-3|NA
CASSYSIRPGNYEQYF
TGTGCCAGCAGTTACTCGATTAGGCCAGGTAACTACGAGCAGTACTTC
>NA|TRBJ2-3|TRBV3-1/TRBV3-2|NA
CASSQARETDTQYF
TGTGCCAGCAGCCAAGCACGGGAAACAGATACGCAGTATTTT
>NA|TRBJ2-1|TRBV18|TRBD2
CASSPISGRAGYNEQFF
TGTGCCAGCTCACCCATTAGCGGGAGGGCCGGCTACAATGAGCAGTTCTTC
>NA|TRBJ1-5|TRBV19|NA
CASSSKGRGTGRNQPQHF
TGTGCCAGTAGTTCAAAAGGGCGGGGGACGGGTAGAAATCAGCCCCAGCATTTT
>NA|TRBJ1-4|TRBV19|NA
CASSGTGTIGEKLFF
TGTGCCAGTAGTGGTACCGGGACTATAGGTGAAAAACTGTTTTTT
>NA|TRBJ1-3|TRBV28|NA
CASSGPAGNTIYF
TGTGCCAGCAGTGGCCCTGCCGGAAACACCATATATTTT
>few|TRBJ2-7|TRBV6-5|TRBD1
CASTRGLEQYF
TGTGCCAGCACGAGGGGGCTCGAGCAGTACTTC
>NA|TRBJ2-1|TRBV3-1/TRBV3-2|NA
CASSQAASAHNEQFF
TGTGCCAGCAGCCAAGCGGCTAGCGCGCACAATGAGCAGTTCTTC
>NA|TRBJ2-1|TRBV4-2|NA
CASSQDLAEQFF
TGTGCCAGCAGCCAAGATCTGGCTGAGCAGTTCTTC
>NA|TRBJ2-7|TRBV28|TRBD2
CASSLPGLAGVLYEQYF
TGTGCCAGCAGTTTACCCGGACTAGCGGGAGTCTTGTACGAGCAGTACTTC
>few|TRBJ2-1|TRBV25-1|TRBD2
CASSEYSLAGGPSEQFF
TGTGCCAGCAGTGAATATTCCCTAGCGGGAGGGCCTAGTGAGCAGTTCTTC
>once|TRBJ2-7|TRBV9|TRBD1
CASSVDRGMGEQYF
TGTGCCAGCAGCGTAGACAGGGGAATGGGCGAGCAGTACTTC
>NA|TRBJ2-2|TRBV10-3|NA
CAISEAGVNTGELFF
TGTGCCATCAGTGAGGCAGGGGTGAACACCGGGGAGCTGTTTTTT
>NA|TRBJ2-2|TRBV18|TRBD1
CASSPLHGQGWSTGELFF
TGTGCCAGCTCACCACTTCATGGACAGGGTTGGTCGACCGGGGAGCTGTTTTTT
>NA|TRBJ1-1|TRBV29-1|NA
CSAQRGENTEAFF
TGCAGCGCCCAACGGGGAGAGAACACTGAAGCTTTCTTT
>once|TRBJ2-5|TRBV6-5|TRBD2
CASSYQTSGETQYF
TGTGCCAGCAGTTACCAGACTAGCGGGGAGACCCAGTACTTC
>NA|TRBJ2-5|TRBV5-1|TRBD2
CASSLGLAGETQYF
TGCGCCAGCAGCTTGGGGCTAGCGGGTGAGACCCAGTACTTC
>NA|TRBJ2-5|TRBV28|TRBD1
CASQGDSQETQYF
TGTGCCAGTCAAGGGGACAGCCAAGAGACCCAGTACTTC
>NA|TRBJ2-7|TRBV7-2|NA
CASSLLRPGQLYEQYF
TGTGCCAGCAGCTTACTTCGTCCGGGACAACTTTACGAGCAGTACTTC
>NA|TRBJ2-1|TRBV6-4|TRBD2
CASSSRLAGNNEQFF
TGTGCCAGCAGTTCCCGACTAGCGGGCAACAATGAGCAGTTCTTC
>NA|TRBJ1-4|TRBV9|TRBD1
CASSLDRINEKLFF
TGTGCCAGCAGCTTGGACAGGATTAATGAAAAACTGTTTTTT
>NA|TRBJ1-1|TRBV28|TRBD1
CASWDAGTGGSEAFF
TGTGCCAGCTGGGACGCCGGGACAGGGGGGTCTGAAGCTTTCTTT
>NA|TRBJ2-1|TRBV5-1|NA
CASSTDSYNEQFF
TGCGCCAGCAGTACGGACAGCTACAATGAGCAGTTCTTC
>few|TRBJ1-1|TRBV18|NA
CASSPYARATEAFF
TGTGCCAGCTCACCTTACGCGAGGGCCACTGAAGCTTTCTTT
>NA|TRBJ2-1|TRBV15|NA
CATSPLGVGSYNEQFF
TGTGCCACCAGCCCCCTAGGGGTAGGGTCCTACAATGAGCAGTTCTTC
>NA|TRBJ2-1|TRBV28|TRBD1
CASSSTGQGKGNEQFF
TGTGCCAGCAGTTCTACCGGACAGGGTAAAGGCAATGAGCAGTTCTTC
>NA|TRBJ2-5|TRBV12-3/TRBV12-4|NA
CASESRGQETQYF
TGTGCCAGCGAATCGCGGGGTCAAGAGACCCAGTACTTC
>NA|TRBJ1-2|TRBV12-3/TRBV12-4|NA
CASSGRRGYGYTF
TGTGCCAGCAGCGGAAGGCGGGGCTATGGCTACACCTTC
>NA|TRBJ2-5|TRBV20-1|NA
CSASGEYQETQYF
TGCAGTGCTAGTGGGGAGTACCAAGAGACCCAGTACTTC
>NA|TRBJ1-1|TRBV6-2/TRBV6-3|TRBD1
CASSYAGTDTEAFF
TGTGCCAGCAGTTACGCCGGGACAGACACTGAAGCTTTCTTT
>NA|TRBJ1-5|TRBV2|TRBD1
CASRGQGDQPQHF
TGTGCCAGCAGGGGACAGGGGGATCAGCCCCAGCATTTT
>NA|TRBJ2-7|TRBV7-9|TRBD2
CASSLGTSGEQYF
TGTGCCAGCAGCTTAGGGACTAGCGGCGAGCAGTACTTC
>NA|TRBJ2-1|TRBV27|NA
CASSFYGTGEQFF
TGTGCCAGCAGTTTTTACGGGACTGGTGAGCAGTTCTTC
>NA|TRBJ2-7|TRBV18|TRBD1
CASSPGTGSYEQYF
TGTGCCAGCTCACCCGGGACAGGGTCCTACGAGCAGTACTTC
>NA|TRBJ2-7|TRBV11-2|NA
CASRVARLPNYEQYF
TGTGCCAGCAGAGTGGCGCGACTCCCTAACTACGAGCAGTACTTC
>NA|TRBJ2-2|TRBV5-1|TRBD2
CASSLVVAGSGGELFF
TGCGCCAGCAGCTTGGTCGTAGCGGGATCTGGCGGGGAGCTGTTTTTT
>NA|TRBJ1-6|TRBV19|NA
CASSKDSYSPLHF
TGTGCCAGTAGTAAGGACAGTTATTCACCCCTCCACTTT
>NA|TRBJ2-3|TRBV3-1/TRBV3-2|NA
CASSPVQGLADTQYF
TGTGCCAGCAGCCCCGTGCAGGGCTTGGCAGATACGCAGTATTTT
>NA|TRBJ2-7|TRBV7-2|NA
CASSYGPASYEQYF
TGTGCCAGCAGCTATGGGCCGGCGTCCTACGAGCAGTACTTC
>NA|TRBJ2-3|TRBV4-1|TRBD2
CASSLWTSRTGTDTQYF
TGCGCCAGCAGCCTATGGACTAGCCGGACTGGTACAGATACGCAGTATTTT
>NA|TRBJ2-7|TRBV24-1|NA
CATSEGGRLAEQYF
TGTGCCACCAGTGAGGGGGGGCGGTTAGCCGAGCAGTACTTC